This TCR beta chain comes out of a study of blood T cell repertoires in COVID-19. Study-level information: The study drew acute and convalescent COVID-19 samples from the United States, Italy and Spain. PBMCs, B-cell-depleted T cells, or T cells were the source of the cDNA or gDNA that made up the material.

In the authors' methods: Amplification of reference gene primers provided the estimated nucleated cell counts. Profiled with immunoSEQ multiplex PCR; TCRdb holds only in-frame clones, not every one. V and J calls and clone size come straight from that table; D and trimming were deduced from the DNA. The data hold fewer than 40,000 clones, with about 82% observed a single time. Per the germline V gene, CDR1 is SEHNR and CDR2 is FQNEAQ (reference sequence). The junction had 7 bases not matched to a gene; V was cut back by 3 bases and J by 5 bases. This CDR3 is 15 amino acids long. The sequence was obtained from a human donor in a cohort sampled during active COVID-19. The specimen sequenced was peripheral blood. This rearrangement joins TRBV7-9 to TRBJ2-5, with TRBD1 matching over 9 bases. In DNA form, the CDR3 reads TGTGCCAGCAGCTTGGGACAGGGACGAATCGAGACCCAGTACTTC. This translates into CASSLGQGRIETQYF.